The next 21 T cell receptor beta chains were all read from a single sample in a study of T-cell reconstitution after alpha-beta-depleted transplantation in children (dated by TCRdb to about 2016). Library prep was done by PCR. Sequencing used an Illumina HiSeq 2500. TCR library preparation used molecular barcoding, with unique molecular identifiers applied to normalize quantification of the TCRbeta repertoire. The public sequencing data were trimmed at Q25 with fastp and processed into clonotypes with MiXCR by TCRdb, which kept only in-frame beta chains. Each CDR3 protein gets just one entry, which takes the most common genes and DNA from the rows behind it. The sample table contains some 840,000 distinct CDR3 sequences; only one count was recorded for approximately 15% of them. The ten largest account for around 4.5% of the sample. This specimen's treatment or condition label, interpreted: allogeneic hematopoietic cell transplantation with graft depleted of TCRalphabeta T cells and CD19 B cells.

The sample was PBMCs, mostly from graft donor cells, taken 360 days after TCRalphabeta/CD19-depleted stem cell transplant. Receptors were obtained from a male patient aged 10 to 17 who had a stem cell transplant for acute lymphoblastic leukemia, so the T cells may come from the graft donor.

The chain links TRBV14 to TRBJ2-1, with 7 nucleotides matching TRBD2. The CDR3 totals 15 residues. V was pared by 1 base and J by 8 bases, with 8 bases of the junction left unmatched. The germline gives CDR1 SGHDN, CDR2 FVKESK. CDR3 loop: CASSQGLAVNDEQFF. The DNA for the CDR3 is TGTGCCAGCAGCCAAGGTCTAGCGGTAAACGATGAGCAGTTCTTC.

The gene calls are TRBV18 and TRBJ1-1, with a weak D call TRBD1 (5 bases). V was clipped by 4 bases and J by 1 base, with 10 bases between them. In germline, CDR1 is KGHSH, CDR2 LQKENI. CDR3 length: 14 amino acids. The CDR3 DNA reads TGTGCCAGCTCACGAATTGGGGGGAACACTGAAGCTTTCTTT. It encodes CASSRIGGNTEAFF.

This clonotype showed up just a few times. The CDR3 region is CASSARQGREQYF. The CDR3 DNA reads TGTGCCAGCAGCGCTAGACAGGGGAGGGAGCAGTACTTC. The chain combines TRBV21-1 with TRBJ2-7; TRBD1 was called by the table and not checked on the DNA. TRBV21-1 is flagged as a pseudogene. The CDR3 totals 13 residues.

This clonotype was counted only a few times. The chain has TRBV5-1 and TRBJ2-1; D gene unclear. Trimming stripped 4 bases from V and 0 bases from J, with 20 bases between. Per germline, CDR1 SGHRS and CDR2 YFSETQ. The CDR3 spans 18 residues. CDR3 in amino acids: CASSPQPPTTSSYNEQFF. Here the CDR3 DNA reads TGCGCCAGCAGCCCCCAACCCCCCACAACCAGCTCCTACAATGAGCAGTTCTTC. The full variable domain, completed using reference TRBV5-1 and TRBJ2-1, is KAGVTQTPRYLIKTRGQQVTLSCSPISGHRSVSWYQQTPGQGLQFLFEYFSETQRNKGNFPGRFSGRQFSNSRSEMNVSTLELGDSALYLCASSPQPPTTSSYNEQFFGPGTRLTVL.

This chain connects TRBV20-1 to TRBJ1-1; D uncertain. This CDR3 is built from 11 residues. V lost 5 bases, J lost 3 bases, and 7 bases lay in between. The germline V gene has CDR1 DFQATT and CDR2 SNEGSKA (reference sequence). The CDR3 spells CSAWADTEAFF. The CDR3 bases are TGCAGTGCTTGGGCGGACACTGAAGCTTTCTTT.

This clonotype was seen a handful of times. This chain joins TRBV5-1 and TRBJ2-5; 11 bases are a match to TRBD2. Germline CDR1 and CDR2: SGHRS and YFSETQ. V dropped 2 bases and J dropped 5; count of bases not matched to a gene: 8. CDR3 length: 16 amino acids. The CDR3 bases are TGCGCCAGCAGCTTAGCCAAGGGGACTAGCGGCGAGACCCAGTACTTC. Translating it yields CASSLAKGTSGETQYF.

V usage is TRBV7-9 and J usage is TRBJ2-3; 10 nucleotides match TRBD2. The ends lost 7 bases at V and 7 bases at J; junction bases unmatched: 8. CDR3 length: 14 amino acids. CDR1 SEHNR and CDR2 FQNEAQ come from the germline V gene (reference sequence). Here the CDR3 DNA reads TGTGCCAGCACGCTAGCGGGAGTTGTGAATACGCAGTATTTT. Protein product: CASTLAGVVNTQYF. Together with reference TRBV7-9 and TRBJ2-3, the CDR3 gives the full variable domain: DTGVSQNPRHKITKRGQNVTFRCDPISEHNRLYWYRQTLGQGPEFLTYFQNEAQLEKSRLLSDRFSAERPKGSFSTLEIQRTEQGDSAMYLCASTLAGVVNTQYFGPGTRLTVL.

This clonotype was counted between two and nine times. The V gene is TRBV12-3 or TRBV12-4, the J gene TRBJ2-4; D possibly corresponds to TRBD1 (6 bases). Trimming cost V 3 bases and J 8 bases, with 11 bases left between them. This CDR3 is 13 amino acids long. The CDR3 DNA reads TGTGCCAGCAGTTTGCCCCCAGGGGACATTCAGTACTTC. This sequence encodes CASSLPPGDIQYF.

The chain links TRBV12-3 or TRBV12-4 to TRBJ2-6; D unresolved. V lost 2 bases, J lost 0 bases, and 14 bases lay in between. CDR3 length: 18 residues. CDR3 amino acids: CASSLYRSSGSGANVLTF. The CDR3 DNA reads TGTGCCAGCAGTTTATATAGGAGTTCTGGCTCTGGGGCCAACGTCCTGACTTTC.

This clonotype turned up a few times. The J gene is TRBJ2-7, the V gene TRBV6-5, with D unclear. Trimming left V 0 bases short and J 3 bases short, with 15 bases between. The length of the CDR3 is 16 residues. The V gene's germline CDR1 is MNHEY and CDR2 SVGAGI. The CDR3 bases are TGTGCCAGCAGTTACTCGAACCGCGGTCCAAGCTACGAGCAGTACTTC. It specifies CASSYSNRGPSYEQYF.

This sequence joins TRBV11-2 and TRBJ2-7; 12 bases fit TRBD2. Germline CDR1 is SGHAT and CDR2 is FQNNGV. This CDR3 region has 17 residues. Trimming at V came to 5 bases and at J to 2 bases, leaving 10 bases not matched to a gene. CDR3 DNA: TGTGCCAGCAGCCCTTTCCCGACTAGCGGGAGCCCCTACGAGCAGTACTTC. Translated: CASSPFPTSGSPYEQYF.

The CDR3 loop reads CASSPGGGGKQDEQYF. CDR3 in DNA: TGCGCCAGCAGCCCGGGGGGGGGCGGGAAACAGGACGAGCAGTACTTC. The gene calls are TRBV5-1 and TRBJ2-7, with 8 bases fitting TRBD2. Germline V gene sequence: CDR1 SGHRS, CDR2 YFSETQ. The CDR3 covers 16 residues. After removal of 4 bases from V and 5 bases from J, the junction contained 14 bases not matched to a gene.

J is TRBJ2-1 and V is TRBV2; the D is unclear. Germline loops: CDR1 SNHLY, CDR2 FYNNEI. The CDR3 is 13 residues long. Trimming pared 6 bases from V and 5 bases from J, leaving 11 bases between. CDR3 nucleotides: TGTGCCAGCAGGAGAGGTTTGGACAATGAGCAGTTCTTC. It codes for CASRRGLDNEQFF. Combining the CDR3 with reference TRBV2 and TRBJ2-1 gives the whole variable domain EPEVTQTPSHQVTQMGQEVILRCVPISNHLYFYWYRQILGQKVEFLVSFYNNEISEKSEIFDDQFSVERPDGSNFTLKIRSTKLEDSAMYFCASRRGLDNEQFFGPGTRLTVL.

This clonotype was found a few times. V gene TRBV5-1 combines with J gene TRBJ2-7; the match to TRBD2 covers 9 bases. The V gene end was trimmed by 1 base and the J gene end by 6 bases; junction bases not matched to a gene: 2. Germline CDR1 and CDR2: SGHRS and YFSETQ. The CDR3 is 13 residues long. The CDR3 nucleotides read TGCGCCAGCAGCTTGCCACTAGCGGGCGAGCAGTACTTC. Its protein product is CASSLPLAGEQYF.

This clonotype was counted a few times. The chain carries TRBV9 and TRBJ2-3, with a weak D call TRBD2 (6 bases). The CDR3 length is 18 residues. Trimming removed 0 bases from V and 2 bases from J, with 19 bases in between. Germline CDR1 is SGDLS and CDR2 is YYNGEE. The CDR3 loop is CASSVAAFSGTSTDTQYF. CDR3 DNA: TGTGCCAGCAGCGTAGCCGCCTTTAGCGGAACCTCCACAGATACGCAGTATTTT.

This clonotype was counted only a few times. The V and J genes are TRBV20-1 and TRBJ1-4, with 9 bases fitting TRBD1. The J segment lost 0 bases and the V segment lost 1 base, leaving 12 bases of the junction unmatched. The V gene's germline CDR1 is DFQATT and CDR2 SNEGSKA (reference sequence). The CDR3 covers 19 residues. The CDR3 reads CSARAPGQGLRTTNEKLFF. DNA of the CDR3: TGCAGTGCTAGAGCTCCGGGACAGGGCCTCAGAACAACTAATGAAAAACTGTTTTTT.

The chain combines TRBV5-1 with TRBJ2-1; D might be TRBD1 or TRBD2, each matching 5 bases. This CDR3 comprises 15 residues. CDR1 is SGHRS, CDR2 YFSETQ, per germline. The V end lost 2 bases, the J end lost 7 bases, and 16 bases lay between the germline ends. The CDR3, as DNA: TGCGCCAGCAGCTTTTGGCCGGGGCCGGGAAATGAGCAGTTCTTC. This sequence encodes CASSFWPGPGNEQFF.

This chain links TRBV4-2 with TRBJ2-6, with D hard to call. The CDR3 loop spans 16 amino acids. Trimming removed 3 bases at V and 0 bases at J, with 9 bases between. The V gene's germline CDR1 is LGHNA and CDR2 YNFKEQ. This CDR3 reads CASSQERYSGANVLTF. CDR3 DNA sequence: TGTGCCAGCAGCCAGGAACGCTACTCTGGGGCCAACGTCCTGACTTTC.

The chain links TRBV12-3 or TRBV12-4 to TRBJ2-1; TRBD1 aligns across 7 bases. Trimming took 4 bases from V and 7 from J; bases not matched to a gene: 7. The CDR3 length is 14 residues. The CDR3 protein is CASSSGGTWNEQFF. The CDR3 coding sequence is TGTGCCAGCAGTTCAGGGGGAACCTGGAATGAGCAGTTCTTC.

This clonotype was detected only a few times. CDR3 sequence reads: CSVERVVPHGYTF. The CDR3 DNA reads TGCAGCGTTGAACGAGTGGTCCCTCATGGCTACACCTTC. The chain links TRBV29-1 to TRBJ1-2; D unresolved. The CDR3 length is 13 residues. Deletions cut 2 bases from V and 6 bases from J, with 13 bases between. Per germline, CDR1 SQVTM and CDR2 ANQGSEA.

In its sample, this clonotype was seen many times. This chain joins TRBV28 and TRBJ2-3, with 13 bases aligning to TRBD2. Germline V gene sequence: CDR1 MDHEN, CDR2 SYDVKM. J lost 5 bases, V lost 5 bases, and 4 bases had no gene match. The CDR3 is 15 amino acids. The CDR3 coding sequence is TGTGCCAGCAGTCCCGGACTAGCGGGAGAAGATACGCAGTATTTT. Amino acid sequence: CASSPGLAGEDTQYF.